These 2 T cell receptor beta chains were all obtained from the same sample, sequenced in a study of shared clonotypes between healthy human individuals. Clones were sequenced by immunoSEQ multiplex PCR, and TCRdb holds only the in-frame ones, with some missing. The sample carries about 2.4 million clones, 93% recorded once. Sequencing was done on a sample of naive CD4+ T cells from PBMCs. As for subset: CD45RA+ positively selected. These receptors were taken from a man aged 18 to 30 in good health. Some clones in this sample may be carry-over from other donors' samples.

The rearrangement links TRBV5-4 to TRBJ2-6; possibly TRBD1 or TRBD2 for D (6 bases each). Trimming took off 3 bases at V and 0 bases at J, with 13 bases between the two ends. This CDR3 has 17 residues. The germline gives CDR1 SGHNT, CDR2 YYREEE (reference sequence). CDR3 bases: TGTGCCAGCAGCTCTCGGGGGCCGAGCTCTGGGGCCAACGTCCTGACTTTC. This gives the protein CASSSRGPSSGANVLTF.

Notes on this clone: The same CDR3 also results from other DNA sequences found in this sample. The genes are TRBV5-4 and TRBJ2-1, with TRBD2 identical over 9 bases. V shed 0 bases, J shed 5 bases, and the junction held 3 bases outside the gene matches. Per the germline V gene, CDR1 is SGHNT and CDR2 is YYREEE (reference sequence). CDR3 length: 15 amino acids. In DNA form, the CDR3 reads TGTGCCAGCAGCTTGGGGTTAGCGGGGGACAATGAGCAGTTCTTC. As protein: CASSLGLAGDNEQFF.